Each of the 20 T cell receptor beta chains below was sequenced from the same sample in a study of T-cell memory formation after mild COVID-19. One entry per CDR3 protein results from TCRdb running MiXCR on the 5' RACE reads. Altogether around 250,000 distinct CDR3 sequences are present, 15% being singletons, with the ten largest covering 2% to 2.5%. Source material: PBMCs or a T cell subset sorted from them (not recorded which). The receptors were gathered from an adult woman who had mild COVID-19 (a few samples of this study predate the infection). Cell type and time point are not known.

Ten or more counts support this clonotype. The DNA of the CDR3 is TGTGCCACCAGTGATATAGGCAGCTACAATGAGCAGTTCTTC. Translated: CATSDIGSYNEQFF. The chain links TRBV24-1 to TRBJ2-1, with D uncertain. V gave up 3 bases and J gave up 3 bases, with 8 bases separating them. This CDR3 comprises 14 residues. Germline V lookup: CDR1 KGHDR, CDR2 SFDVKD.

The rearrangement joins TRBV27 to TRBJ1-5; D might be TRBD1 (6 bases). V was trimmed by 5 bases and J by 2 bases, leaving 10 bases between them. The CDR3 loop spans 14 amino acids. Germline assignment: CDR1 MNHEY and CDR2 SMNVEV (reference sequence). CDR3 bases: TGTGCCAGCAGTCCCGGACAGCGCAATCAGCCCCAGCATTTT. It is translated as CASSPGQRNQPQHF.

This clonotype came up a few times. The chain has TRBV5-1 and TRBJ1-1; D is perhaps TRBD1 (5 bases). V was shortened by 0 bases and J by 1 base, with 10 bases between the two germline ends. The germline gives CDR1 SGHRS, CDR2 YFSETQ. The CDR3 length is 15 residues. In nucleotides, the CDR3 is TGCGCCAGCAGCTTGGGGGGCCAAGGGAACACTGAAGCTTTCTTT. Residues: CASSLGGQGNTEAFF.

In its sample, this clonotype was seen many times. The rearrangement uses TRBV20-1 and TRBJ1-2; D not certain. Germline lookup yields CDR1 DFQATT and CDR2 SNEGSKA (reference sequence). The V and J ends lost 6 bases and 0 bases respectively, with 8 bases between them. The CDR3 consists of 12 residues. In nucleotides, the CDR3 is TGCAGTGCAAGGGCGTCTAACTATGGCTACACCTTC. This codes for CSARASNYGYTF.

There are a few counts of this clonotype. This sequence joins TRBV12-3 or TRBV12-4 and TRBJ2-2; TRBD1 agrees at 8 bases. CDR3 length: 16 amino acids. V gave up 3 bases and J gave up 4 bases; unmatched junction bases: 7. The CDR3 loop reads CASSFRGTGLTGELFF. The CDR3 DNA reads as TGTGCCAGCAGTTTCCGGGGGACAGGTCTCACCGGGGAGCTGTTTTTT.

The chain employs TRBV5-1 and TRBJ1-2; perhaps TRBD1 as D (5 bases). Trimming removed 2 bases at V and 8 bases at J, with 10 bases between. The CDR3 runs 12 residues. Germline loops: CDR1 SGHRS, CDR2 YFSETQ. The CDR3: CASSFGTEGYTF. CDR3 nucleotides: TGCGCCAGCAGCTTCGGGACGGAAGGCTACACCTTC.

This clonotype has more than one count but fewer than ten. V usage is TRBV7-9 and J usage is TRBJ1-2; TRBD1 is a possible D gene (5 bases). V shed 5 bases and J shed 4 bases, with 17 bases lying between them. Germline V gene lookup returns CDR1 SEHNR and CDR2 FQNEAQ (reference sequence). The length of the CDR3 is 15 residues. In nucleotides, the CDR3 is TGTGCCAGCAGCGCAGCACAGGTTGTCATCTATGGCTACACCTTC. It codes for CASSAAQVVIYGYTF.

V usage is TRBV7-9 and J usage is TRBJ2-7, with D maybe TRBD2 (6 bases). The CDR3 runs to 14 residues. The ends were cut back, 0 bases at V and 7 bases at J, with 13 bases in the middle. Germline assignment: CDR1 SEHNR and CDR2 FQNEAQ (reference sequence). CDR3 nucleotides: TGTGCCAGCAGCTTAGCGCGGGACCGAGAGGAGCAGTACTTC. Amino acids: CASSLARDREEQYF. Complete variable domain (other parts from reference TRBV7-9 and TRBJ2-7): DTGVSQNPRHKITKRGQNVTFRCDPISEHNRLYWYRQTLGQGPEFLTYFQNEAQLEKSRLLSDRFSAERPKGSFSTLEIQRTEQGDSAMYLCASSLARDREEQYFGPGTRLTVT.

Written as DNA, the CDR3 is TGTGCCACCTCCGACTATAGCAGGGTTCAGCCCCAGCATTTT. Translated, it gives CATSDYSRVQPQHF. This chain links TRBV6-5 with TRBJ1-5; D perhaps matches TRBD1 (5 bases). Germline CDR1 MNHEY, CDR2 SVGAGI. With 10 bases removed from V and 6 bases from J, the gap between germline ends came to 19 bases. This CDR3 has 14 amino acids.

This clonotype showed up just a few times. The chain is built from TRBV7-6 and TRBJ2-1; D unresolved. Germline CDR1 SGHVS, CDR2 FNYEAQ. This CDR3 has 14 residues. V dropped 5 bases and J dropped 0 bases, with 8 bases sitting between them. This chain's CDR3 is CASSAWSSYNEQFF. DNA of the CDR3: TGTGCCAGCAGCGCCTGGAGCTCCTACAATGAGCAGTTCTTC.

There are a few counts of this clonotype. The genes are TRBV20-1 and TRBJ2-1, with TRBD2 matching over 8 bases. This CDR3 has 14 amino acids. The germline V gene encodes CDR1 DFQATT and CDR2 SNEGSKA (reference sequence). The V gene end was trimmed by 7 bases and the J gene end by 6 bases; junction bases not matched to a gene: 11. The CDR3 sequence: CSGRTGGPVNEQFF. CDR3 DNA sequence: TGCAGTGGAAGAACGGGAGGGCCGGTCAATGAGCAGTTCTTC.

This clonotype was recorded at least ten times. The chain is built from TRBV3-1 and TRBJ2-7; D is uncertain. Trimming removed 1 base at V and 4 bases at J, with 5 bases between. The CDR3 runs 12 residues. The germline V gene has CDR1 LGHDT and CDR2 YNNKEL (reference sequence). The CDR3, as DNA: TGTGCCAGCAGCCAAGTCAGGTACGAGCAGTACTTC. It translates to CASSQVRYEQYF.

This clonotype was counted between two and nine times. The J gene is TRBJ1-6, the V gene TRBV19; 7 positions agree with TRBD1. The junction had 8 bases not matched to a gene; V was cut back by 7 bases and J by 5 bases. The CDR3 runs to 15 residues. In germline, CDR1 is LNHDA, CDR2 SQIVND (reference sequence). In nucleotides, the CDR3 is TGTGCCAGTACCCTGGACAGGTTAGATAATTCACCCCTCCACTTT. It is translated as CASTLDRLDNSPLHF.

DNA of the CDR3: TGTGCCAGCAGTCCCCGGGAAGGCCCTTCCTATGGCTACACCTTC. The encoded protein is CASSPREGPSYGYTF. V usage is TRBV6-5 and J usage is TRBJ1-2; no firm D call. The CDR3 runs to 15 residues. Germline V CDR1 and CDR2: MNHEY, SVGAGI. V gave up 5 bases and J gave up 4 bases, with 17 bases separating them.

V and J are TRBV11-3 and TRBJ2-5; no firm D call. This CDR3 has 13 residues. V lost 4 bases and J 4 bases, leaving 10 bases between the germline ends. Germline CDR1 is SGHNT and CDR2 is YENEEA. Here the CDR3 DNA reads TGTGCCAGCAGCTCGCCGAGAGGAGAGACCCAGTACTTC. It encodes CASSSPRGETQYF.

In this sample, this clonotype turned up a few times. This chain uses TRBV12-3 or TRBV12-4 with TRBJ2-7; no reliable D call. CDR3 length: 14 amino acids. Trimming shortened V by 1 base and J by 6 bases, and 13 bases separated the two germline ends. For the CDR3, the DNA is TGTGCCAGCAGTTTAGTTGGTCAGCTCGCCGAGCAGTACTTC. As protein: CASSLVGQLAEQYF.

This rearrangement joins TRBV5-1 to TRBJ2-3; no clear D gene. Trimming took 1 base from V and 6 from J, leaving 12 bases between them. The CDR3 sequence is 14 residues long. Germline-derived CDR1 and CDR2 are SGHRS and YFSETQ. This chain's CDR3 is CASSLTGLRDTQYF. The CDR3 DNA reads as TGCGCCAGCAGCTTGACGGGCCTAAGGGATACGCAGTATTTT.

The V gene is TRBV9, the J gene TRBJ2-6; tentatively, D is TRBD1 or TRBD2 (5 bases each). CDR1 is SGDLS, CDR2 YYNGEE, per germline. V gave up 5 bases and J gave up 0 bases, with 12 bases separating them. The CDR3 spans 16 residues. The CDR3 nucleotides read TGTGCCAGCAGTCGGGGCTATTACTCTGGGGCCAACGTCCTGACTTTC. Its translation is CASSRGYYSGANVLTF. The whole variable domain, remainder taken from reference TRBV9 and TRBJ2-6, is DSGVTQTPKHLITATGQRVTLRCSPRSGDLSVYWYQQSLDQGLQFLIQYYNGEERAKGNILERFSAQQFPDLHSELNLSSLELGDSALYFCASSRGYYSGANVLTFGAGSRLTVL.

This clonotype was picked up many times. The chain employs TRBV7-6 and TRBJ2-1; the D is unclear. Deletions cut 5 bases from V and 7 bases from J, with 21 bases between. Germline V gene data show CDR1 as SGHVS and CDR2 as FNYEAQ. This CDR3 contains 16 residues. In nucleotides, the CDR3 is TGTGCCAGCAGCCCCATACTGGGCCACACTAAGAATGAGCAGTTCTTC. Amino acids: CASSPILGHTKNEQFF.

The V gene is TRBV3-1, the J gene TRBJ2-2; D is uncertain. Germline loops: CDR1 LGHDT, CDR2 YNNKEL (reference sequence). The CDR3 spans 12 residues. The V and J ends lost 6 bases and 7 bases respectively, with 9 bases between them. CDR3 sequence: CASRHRGGELFF. The CDR3 nucleotides read TGTGCCAGCAGACACCGCGGCGGGGAGCTGTTTTTT.